This entry lists 27 T cell receptor beta chains sequenced from one sample in a study of beta chain features in type 1 diabetes. Study-wide results and limits: When Type 1 diabetes patients were examined, their TCRB CDR3s proved moderately but significantly shorter in all four CD4+ subsets.

Investigators reverse transcribed all isolated RNA, so they sequenced expressed TCRB transcripts. Produced via immunoSEQ multiplex PCR; TCRdb's table is partial and in-frame only. The sample shows approximately 27,000 clones, around half of them seen only once. Antigens for these TCRs are unknown. Sequencing was performed on stem cell memory CD4+ T cells from blood. Source of these receptors: a man younger than 40 with type 1 diabetes.

This clone has a handful of counts. The gene calls are TRBV7-6 and TRBJ2-6; D is ambiguous. From germline, CDR1 is SGHVS and CDR2 FNYEAQ. This CDR3 has 17 amino acids. V lost 3 bases and J lost 11, with 23 bases in between. The CDR3 bases are TGTGCCAGCAGCTTGCGCTTTAAGGAGCCAAAAGGCGACGTCCTGACTTTC. Translation gives CASSLRFKEPKGDVLTF.

The V gene is TRBV11-2, the J gene TRBJ2-1; 8 positions match TRBD2. The CDR3 spans 17 residues. The J segment lost 4 bases and the V segment lost 5 bases, leaving 13 bases of the junction unmatched. Per germline, CDR1 SGHAT and CDR2 FQNNGV. CDR3 DNA: TGTGCCAGCAGCCCCGAGGTGGGGCGGGGGGCTTACAATGAGCAGTTCTTC. It encodes CASSPEVGRGAYNEQFF.

The gene calls are TRBV30 and TRBJ2-2, with D perhaps matching TRBD1 (5 bases). The germline CDR1 and CDR2 sequences are GTSNPN and SVGIG (reference sequence). Between the trimmed V and J ends, which lost 4 bases and 0 bases, there was a span of 6 bases. The CDR3 covers 13 residues. The CDR3 sequence is CAWTGSNTGELFF. The CDR3 DNA is TGTGCCTGGACAGGGTCGAACACCGGGGAGCTGTTTTTT. The variable domain in full, completed from reference TRBV30 and TRBJ2-2, reads SQTIHQWPATLVQPVGSPLSLECTVEGTSNPNLYWYRQAAGRGLQLLFYSVGIGQISSEVPQNLSASRPQDRQFILSSKKLLLSDSGFYLCAWTGSNTGELFFGEGSRLTVL.

The rearrangement links TRBV29-1 to TRBJ2-3, with D possibly TRBD1 on 6 matching bases. Trimming cost V 2 bases and J 10 bases, with 13 bases left between them. This CDR3 is 12 amino acids long. Per the germline V gene, CDR1 is SQVTM and CDR2 is ANQGSEA. CDR3: CSVEPPEGAQYF. The CDR3 coding sequence is TGCAGCGTTGAACCCCCTGAGGGGGCGCAGTATTTT.

The chain is built from TRBV25-1 and TRBJ1-2; 12 nucleotides line up with TRBD1. The CDR3 contains 15 residues. From germline, CDR1 is MGHDK and CDR2 SYGVNS. The V gene end was trimmed by 4 bases and the J gene end by 7 bases; junction bases not matched to a gene: 7. CDR3 in amino acids: CASSGPGQGAGGYTF. DNA of the CDR3: TGTGCCAGCAGTGGACCGGGACAGGGGGCAGGTGGCTACACCTTC.

V is TRBV4-2 and J is TRBJ2-5, with 10 bases aligning to TRBD2. Trimming at V came to 1 base and at J to 4 bases, leaving 6 bases not matched to a gene. There are 16 residues in the CDR3. Germline lookup yields CDR1 LGHNA and CDR2 YNFKEQ. In DNA form, the CDR3 reads TGTGCCAGCAGCCAAGGCAGCGGGGGGGCCCCAGAGACCCAGTACTTC. Encoded protein: CASSQGSGGAPETQYF.

The V call is TRBV29-1, the J call TRBJ2-3; TRBD2 matches 7 bases. CDR1 SQVTM and CDR2 ANQGSEA come from the germline V gene. Losses at the gene ends were 4 bases for V and 1 base for J; bases not matched to a gene: 2. The CDR3 runs to 13 residues. The CDR3: CSVGGGGTDTQYF. CDR3 bases: TGCAGCGTTGGTGGGGGGGGCACAGATACGCAGTATTTT.

This clone showed up just a few times. This chain links TRBV4-2 with TRBJ2-1; 13 nucleotides line up with TRBD2. CDR3 length: 16 amino acids. V shed 4 bases and J 4 bases; nucleotides not matched to a gene: 4. The germline V gene encodes CDR1 LGHNA and CDR2 YNFKEQ. The chain's CDR3 is CASSPGLAGVYNEQFF. Written as DNA, the CDR3 is TGTGCCAGCAGCCCAGGACTAGCGGGAGTTTACAATGAGCAGTTCTTC.

This clone was detected a few times. V usage is TRBV7-9 and J usage is TRBJ2-3; 13 bases fit TRBD2. The CDR3 has 16 amino acids. After removal of 5 bases from V and 5 bases from J, the junction contained 7 bases not matched to a gene. Per germline, CDR1 SEHNR and CDR2 FQNEAQ (reference sequence). CDR3 sequence: CASSRTGTSGIDTQYF. DNA for the CDR3: TGTGCCAGCAGCCGCACCGGGACTAGCGGGATAGATACGCAGTATTTT. Together with reference TRBV7-9 and TRBJ2-3, the CDR3 gives the full variable domain: DTGVSQNPRHKITKRGQNVTFRCDPISEHNRLYWYRQTLGQGPEFLTYFQNEAQLEKSRLLSDRFSAERPKGSFSTLEIQRTEQGDSAMYLCASSRTGTSGIDTQYFGPGTRLTVL.

The chain combines TRBV11-2 with TRBJ2-5, with 9 bases aligning to TRBD2. CDR3 length equals 13 residues. With V trimmed by 5 bases and J by 4 bases, 2 bases remained unmatched. The germline gives CDR1 SGHAT, CDR2 FQNNGV. CDR3 region: CASSTGLAETQYF. In DNA, the CDR3 is TGTGCCAGCAGCACGGGACTAGCAGAGACCCAGTACTTC.

This clone was seen more than once but under ten times. The V gene is TRBV5-1, the J gene TRBJ1-5, with no clear D. Looked up from germline, CDR1 is SGHRS and CDR2 is YFSETQ. Trimming stripped 2 bases from V and 1 base from J, with 10 bases between. This CDR3 is built from 15 residues. Here the CDR3 reads CASSFSPGSNQPQHF. Written as DNA, the CDR3 is TGCGCCAGCAGCTTTTCGCCAGGCAGCAATCAGCCCCAGCATTTT.

V usage is TRBV5-8 and J usage is TRBJ1-1; D gene unclear. The CDR3 runs 15 residues. Trimming took off 0 bases at V and 4 bases at J, with 13 bases between the two ends. Germline V gene data show CDR1 as SGHTS and CDR2 as YDEGEE. The CDR3 protein is CASSLEVGSPTEAFF. CDR3 sequence (DNA): TGTGCCAGCAGCTTGGAGGTGGGGAGTCCCACTGAAGCTTTCTTT. The variable domain in full, with the rest retrieved from reference TRBV5-8 and TRBJ1-1, is EAGVTQSPTHLIKTRGQQATLRCSPISGHTSVYWYQQALGLGLQFLLWYDEGEERNRGNFPPRFSGRQFPNYSSELNVNALELEDSALYLCASSLEVGSPTEAFFGQGTRLTVV.

The V gene is TRBV7-2, the J gene TRBJ2-5; 8 bases agree with TRBD2. V was clipped by 6 bases and J by 3 bases; unmatched bases: 3. Germline V gene lookup returns CDR1 SGHTA and CDR2 FQGNSA. The CDR3 has 13 residues. The CDR3 region has the DNA TGTGCCAGCAGGAGCGGGAGCAAAGAGACCCAGTACTTC. This codes for CASRSGSKETQYF.

This clone turned up a few times. Its ends do not fully match the called genes, so a read error is possible. V usage is TRBV7-7 and J usage is TRBJ2-2, with 8 nucleotides matching TRBD2. The germline gives CDR1 SSHAT, CDR2 FNYEAQ (reference sequence). The CDR3 has 15 amino acids. The CDR3 is CASSPAGANTGELFF. CDR3 coding DNA: TGTGCTAGCAGTCCAGCGGGGGCGAACACCGGGGAGCTGTTTTTT. The variable domain in full, with the rest retrieved from reference TRBV7-7 and TRBJ2-2, is GAGVSQSPRYKVTKRGQDVTLRCDPISSHATLYWYQQALGQGPEFLTYFNYEAQPDKSGLPSDRFSAERPEGSISTLTIQRTEQRDSAMYRCASSPAGANTGELFFGEGSRLTVL.

The chain is built from TRBV6-1 and TRBJ2-1; D unclear. CDR3 length equals 15 residues. V shed 7 bases and J shed 2 bases, with 15 bases lying between them. CDR1 is MNHNS, CDR2 SASEGT, per germline. CDR3 region: CASNPNELAYNEQFF. For the CDR3, the DNA is TGTGCCAGCAACCCAAACGAGCTAGCCTACAATGAGCAGTTCTTC.

The V gene is TRBV5-1, the J gene TRBJ2-5, with D maybe TRBD1 (7 bases). There are 17 residues in the CDR3. CDR1 and CDR2 from the germline V gene are SGHRS and YFSETQ. V was pared by 0 bases and J by 4 bases, with 19 bases between. The CDR3 spells CASSLADREDLPETQYF. The CDR3 DNA follows: TGCGCCAGCAGCTTGGCAGACAGGGAGGACCTACCAGAGACCCAGTACTTC.

The chain carries TRBV28 and TRBJ2-2, with 7 bases fitting TRBD2. The CDR3 runs to 16 residues. With V trimmed by 5 bases and J by 2 bases, 8 bases remained unmatched. The germline CDR1 and CDR2 sequences are MDHEN and SYDVKM. The CDR3 DNA reads as TGTGCCAGCAGTCTGGGAGGGACCCTAAACACCGGGGAGCTGTTTTTT. Translating it yields CASSLGGTLNTGELFF.

The chain is built from TRBV12-5 and TRBJ2-2, with D tentatively TRBD1 (6 bases). The length of the CDR3 is 13 residues. Germline CDR1 LGHNT, CDR2 FRNRAP. Deletions cut 7 bases from V and 6 bases from J, with 12 bases between. CDR3 nucleotide sequence: TGTGCTAGTGACCTTACAGGGTCCGGGGAGCTGTTTTTT. Translation: CASDLTGSGELFF.

The sample holds a few counts of this clone. The CDR3 sequence: CASQGAISGNTIYF. The DNA for the CDR3 is TGTGCCAGCCAAGGGGCCATCTCTGGAAACACCATATATTTT. This chain uses TRBV6-6 with TRBJ1-3, with a weak D call TRBD1 (5 bases). CDR1 is MNHNY and CDR2 is SVGAGI in the germline V gene (reference sequence). The CDR3 has 14 residues. The V end lost 8 bases, the J end lost 0 bases, and 11 bases lay between the germline ends.

This clone was recorded a few times. The chain joins TRBV10-3 to TRBJ1-2, with D perhaps TRBD1 (6 bases). The germline V gene encodes CDR1 ENHRY and CDR2 SYGVKD. V shed 0 bases and J shed 3 bases, with 14 bases lying between them. The CDR3 is 16 residues long. This CDR3 is CAISESSGGADYGYTF. The CDR3 DNA reads as TGTGCCATCAGTGAGTCGTCGGGGGGCGCGGACTATGGCTACACCTTC.

The CDR3 DNA sequence: TGCGCCAGCAGCATGACTAGCACGGTGGGGGAGCTGTTTTTT. Protein product: CASSMTSTVGELFF. The chain uses TRBV5-1 and TRBJ2-2; 7 bases map to TRBD2. The trim removed 4 bases at V and 8 bases at J, leaving 8 bases unmatched. The CDR3 loop spans 14 amino acids. Germline V CDR1 and CDR2: SGHRS, YFSETQ.

The table lists this clone with a few counts. J is TRBJ2-3 and V is TRBV5-4, with 10 positions matching TRBD2. Trimming took 4 bases from V and 1 from J; bases not matched to a gene: 3. CDR1 is SGHNT and CDR2 is YYREEE in the germline V gene (reference sequence). The CDR3 has 15 amino acids. The CDR3 sequence is CASSAGLAGTDTQYF. In DNA, the CDR3 is TGTGCCAGCAGCGCCGGACTAGCGGGCACAGATACGCAGTATTTT.

The chain uses TRBV10-2 and TRBJ1-5, with 7 bases matching TRBD1. The germline gives CDR1 WSHSY, CDR2 SAAADI. V gave up 0 bases and J gave up 7 bases; unmatched junction bases: 3. The length of the CDR3 is 14 residues. CDR3 sequence (DNA): TGCGCCAGCAGTGAGTCGACAGGGATGCAGCCCCAGCATTTT. Its translation is CASSESTGMQPQHF.

This rearrangement joins TRBV5-6 to TRBJ2-7, with a possible D match to TRBD1 (5 bases). CDR3 size: 15 residues. Germline loops: CDR1 SGHDT, CDR2 YYEEEE. Trimming took off 1 base at V and 1 base at J, with 12 bases between the two ends. CDR3 nucleotides: TGTGCCAGCAGCTTGCGTCAGGGCCAGTCCTACGAGCAGTACTTC. This translates into CASSLRQGQSYEQYF.

The rearrangement uses TRBV7-2 and TRBJ1-2, with 7 bases aligning to TRBD1. Germline CDR1 reads SGHTA; CDR2 reads FQGNSA. The V segment lost 5 bases and the J segment 4 bases; nucleotides outside the gene matches: 10. This CDR3 is 15 amino acids long. The CDR3 here is CASSVPRDSSYGYTF. The CDR3, as DNA: TGTGCCAGCAGCGTACCTCGGGACAGCTCCTATGGCTACACCTTC.

The chain recombines TRBV30 with TRBJ1-5, with TRBD1 as a possible D gene (6 bases). The length of the CDR3 is 14 residues. V was trimmed by 1 base and J by 2 bases, leaving 9 bases between them. Per germline, CDR1 GTSNPN and CDR2 SVGIG (reference sequence). Written as DNA, the CDR3 is TGTGCCTGGAGTGGCAGGGGCGGCAATCAGCCCCAGCATTTT. Its translation: CAWSGRGGNQPQHF. The variable domain in full, completed from reference TRBV30 and TRBJ1-5, reads SQTIHQWPATLVQPVGSPLSLECTVEGTSNPNLYWYRQAAGRGLQLLFYSVGIGQISSEVPQNLSASRPQDRQFILSSKKLLLSDSGFYLCAWSGRGGNQPQHFGDGTRLSIL.

This clone was seen only a few times. The chain couples TRBV7-2 to TRBJ2-1, with a weak D call TRBD2 (6 bases). The CDR3 contains 15 residues. The ends were cut back, 3 bases at V and 4 bases at J, with 13 bases in the middle. CDR1 and CDR2 (germline): SGHTA, FQGNSA. The CDR3 sequence is CASSFGSVNYNEQFF. CDR3 DNA: TGTGCCAGCAGCTTCGGGAGTGTGAATTACAATGAGCAGTTCTTC.